The 15 T cell receptor beta chains presented below share a single source sample, sequenced in a study of shared clonotypes between healthy human individuals. Naive CD8 isolation took CD45RO-negative cells positively selected for CCR7 and excluded terminally differentiated effector memory CD45RA+ cells. The assay was immunoSEQ multiplex PCR, and TCRdb's table has in-frame clones only and misses some. The table includes about 2.1 million clones, 93% detected once. Input material: naive CD8+ T cells from PBMCs. Receptors originate from a man aged 18 to 29 in good health. Some clones in this sample may be carry-over from other donors' samples.

This clone appeared a single time. Other DNA sequences in the same sample also yield this CDR3. The chain uses TRBV9 and TRBJ2-7, with D possibly being TRBD1 (7 bases). CDR3 size: 14 residues. Trimming took 0 bases from V and 7 from J, leaving 14 bases between them. Germline CDR1 is SGDLS and CDR2 is YYNGEE. CDR3 sequence: CASSVVAGGREQYF. The CDR3, as DNA: TGTGCCAGCAGCGTAGTGGCAGGGGGGCGGGAGCAGTACTTC.

This sequence joins TRBV6-5 and TRBJ1-1; 7 nucleotides line up with TRBD1. CDR1 and CDR2 (germline): MNHEY, SVGAGI. The CDR3 runs to 14 residues. Losses at the gene ends were 6 bases for V and 6 bases for J; bases not matched to a gene: 10. CDR3 amino acids: CASRHTGASSEAFF. As DNA, the CDR3 is TGTGCCAGCAGACATACAGGGGCAAGTTCTGAAGCTTTCTTT.

CDR3 residues: CASSLVGRALTTEAFF. DNA for the CDR3: TGTGCCAGCAGTTTAGTAGGCCGGGCCCTAACCACTGAAGCTTTCTTT. The chain combines TRBV27 with TRBJ1-1; D uncertain. The CDR3 covers 16 residues. V gave up 2 bases and J gave up 4 bases, with 17 bases separating them. CDR1 is MNHEY, CDR2 SMNVEV, per germline (reference sequence).

The V call is TRBV6-1, the J call TRBJ2-7, with 7 bases aligning to TRBD2. The CDR3 extends over 14 amino acids. V dropped 4 bases and J dropped 3; count of bases not matched to a gene: 6. Germline values: CDR1 MNHNS, CDR2 SASEGT. CDR3 DNA sequence: TGTGCCAGCAGTGTTCTGGGGGAGGGCTACGAGCAGTACTTC. It specifies CASSVLGEGYEQYF.

The chain employs TRBV7-9 and TRBJ2-7; no definite D call. The germline V gene has CDR1 SEHNR and CDR2 FQNEAQ (reference sequence). CDR3 size: 12 residues. V was pared by 7 bases and J by 5 bases, with 12 bases between. Here the CDR3 reads CASTGGWNEQYF. The DNA of the CDR3 is TGTGCCAGCACGGGTGGTTGGAACGAGCAGTACTTC.

The chain joins TRBV4-3 to TRBJ2-1, with TRBD1 matching over 7 bases. CDR1 LGHNA and CDR2 YSLEER come from the germline V gene. The CDR3 is 14 residues long. Trimming at V came to 4 bases and at J to 2 bases, leaving 2 bases not matched to a gene. CDR3 loop: CASSRDRAYNEQFF. The CDR3 DNA follows: TGCGCCAGCAGCCGAGACAGGGCCTACAATGAGCAGTTCTTC.

This rearrangement joins TRBV6-5 to TRBJ2-1; the match to TRBD1 covers 8 bases. V was pared by 0 bases and J by 5 bases, with 6 bases of the junction left unmatched. Germline CDR1 is MNHEY and CDR2 is SVGAGI. The CDR3 sequence is 16 residues long. CDR3 nucleotides: TGTGCCAGCAGTTACTCGTGGGACAGGATTAACAATGAGCAGTTCTTC. Residues: CASSYSWDRINNEQFF.

The gene calls are TRBV19 and TRBJ1-4, with 7 bases aligning to TRBD1. Unmatched junction bases numbered 4, after V lost 0 bases and J lost 0 bases. Germline CDR1 and CDR2: LNHDA and SQIVND (reference sequence). CDR3 length: 17 residues. The CDR3 nucleotides read TGTGCCAGTAGTATAGAGGGGGACAGAGCAACTAATGAAAAACTGTTTTTT. Translating it yields CASSIEGDRATNEKLFF. Looking up the rest from reference TRBV19 and TRBJ1-4 gives the full variable domain: DGGITQSPKYLFRKEGQNVTLSCEQNLNHDAMYWYRQDPGQGLRLIYYSQIVNDFQKGDIAEGYSVSREKKESFPLTVTSAQKNPTAFYLCASSIEGDRATNEKLFFGSGTQLSVL.

V and J are TRBV5-1 and TRBJ2-1; TRBD2 agrees at 7 bases. The CDR3 consists of 16 residues. Germline V gene lookup returns CDR1 SGHRS and CDR2 YFSETQ. V shed 4 bases and J 3 bases; nucleotides not matched to a gene: 10. CDR3 sequence reads: CASSEVSSGFYNEQFF. DNA of the CDR3: TGCGCCAGCAGCGAGGTTAGTAGCGGGTTCTACAATGAGCAGTTCTTC.

The CDR3 protein is CASTQGSGGLNTEAFF. CDR3 nucleotide sequence: TGCGCCAGCACCCAAGGGTCAGGGGGATTGAACACTGAAGCTTTCTTT. The chain employs TRBV10-2 and TRBJ1-1; 7 nucleotides agree with TRBD1. The trim removed 7 bases at V and 0 bases at J, leaving 11 bases unmatched. The CDR3 length is 16 residues. Germline V gives CDR1 WSHSY, CDR2 SAAADI.

The gene calls are TRBV7-9 and TRBJ2-5, with 7 bases matching TRBD2. In germline, CDR1 is SEHNR, CDR2 FQNEAQ (reference sequence). The CDR3 loop spans 14 amino acids. V gave up 5 bases and J gave up 1 base; unmatched junction bases: 4. The CDR3 loop reads CASSTRTSQETQYF. The CDR3 nucleotides read TGTGCCAGCAGCACCCGGACTAGCCAAGAGACCCAGTACTTC.

V and J are TRBV5-1 and TRBJ2-2; D is possibly TRBD1 or TRBD2 (6 bases each). The CDR3 length is 17 residues. Trimming removed 6 bases from V and 3 bases from J, with 21 bases in between. From germline, CDR1 is SGHRS and CDR2 YFSETQ. CDR3 sequence reads: CASNRLGGQRDTGELFF. The CDR3 coding sequence is TGCGCCAGCAACCGACTTGGGGGGCAGCGAGACACCGGGGAGCTGTTTTTT.

The chain combines TRBV6-5 with TRBJ2-1; possibly TRBD2 for D (6 bases). Trimming removed 9 bases from V and 0 bases from J, with 15 bases in between. The CDR3 covers 15 residues. CDR1 is MNHEY, CDR2 SVGAGI, per germline. The CDR3 nucleotides read TGTGCCAGTATGGTATCCGGGAGCTCCTACAATGAGCAGTTCTTC. It codes for CASMVSGSSYNEQFF.

The gene calls are TRBV6-5 and TRBJ2-7; D could derive from TRBD1 or TRBD2 (5 bases each). Germline loops: CDR1 MNHEY, CDR2 SVGAGI. Trimming left V 6 bases short and J 2 bases short, with 14 bases between. This CDR3 spans 14 amino acids. As DNA, the CDR3 is TGTGCCAGCAGCGGTCGGGGCCTGACCTACGAGCAGTACTTC. Encoded protein: CASSGRGLTYEQYF.

This chain connects TRBV5-6 to TRBJ2-1, with D tentatively TRBD2 (5 bases). Germline CDR1 SGHDT, CDR2 YYEEEE. CDR3 length equals 12 residues. V was shortened by 4 bases and J by 4 bases, with 6 bases between the two germline ends. The DNA for the CDR3 is TGTGCCAGCAGCCGGACTTACAATGAGCAGTTCTTC. It encodes CASSRTYNEQFF.